This TCR beta chain was sequenced during a study of response to subunit inactivated influenza vaccine. The V gene's germline CDR1 is SNHLY and CDR2 FYNNEI. This CDR3 has 15 amino acids. The V end lost 5 bases, the J end lost 3 bases, and 17 bases lay between the germline ends. General study results and limits: Every seasonal influenza vaccination brings in few new T cells, the authors suggested.

A word on this clonotype: As yet, its antigen is unknown.

TCRdb re-analysed the RT-PCR reads in MiXCR, keeping a single row per CDR3 protein. The profile shows 200,000 to 300,000 distinct CDR3 sequences, 9% to 15% of them singletons. The source was non-naive T cells sorted from PBMCs, collected 14 days before vaccination. This sequence joins TRBV2 and TRBJ2-7; weak D call: TRBD2 (5 bases). The TCR originated in a man between 50 and 59 years old who received an inactivated influenza vaccine. The CDR3 reads CASSPRAATIYEQYF. The CDR3 DNA sequence: TGTGCCAGCAGTCCGAGGGCAGCAACCATCTACGAGCAGTACTTC.